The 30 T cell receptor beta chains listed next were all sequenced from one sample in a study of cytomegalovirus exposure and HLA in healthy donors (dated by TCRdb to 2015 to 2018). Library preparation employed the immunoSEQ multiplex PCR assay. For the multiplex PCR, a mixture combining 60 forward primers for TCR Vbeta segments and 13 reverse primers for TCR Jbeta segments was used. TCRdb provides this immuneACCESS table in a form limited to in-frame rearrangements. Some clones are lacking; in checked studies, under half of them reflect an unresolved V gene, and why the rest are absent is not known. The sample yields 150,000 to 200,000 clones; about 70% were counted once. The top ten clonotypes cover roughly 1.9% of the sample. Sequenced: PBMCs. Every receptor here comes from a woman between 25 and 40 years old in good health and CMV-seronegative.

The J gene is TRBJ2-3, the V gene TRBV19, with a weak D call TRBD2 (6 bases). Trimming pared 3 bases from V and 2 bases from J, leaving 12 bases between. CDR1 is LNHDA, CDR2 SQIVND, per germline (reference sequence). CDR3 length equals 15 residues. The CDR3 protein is CASSISAGPTDTQYF. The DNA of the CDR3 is TGTGCCAGTAGTATCTCAGCGGGCCCCACAGATACGCAGTATTTT.

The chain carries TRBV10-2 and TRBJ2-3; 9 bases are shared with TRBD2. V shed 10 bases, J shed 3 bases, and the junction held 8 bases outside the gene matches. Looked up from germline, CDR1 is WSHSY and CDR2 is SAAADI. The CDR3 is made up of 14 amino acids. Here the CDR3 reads CATVLRGGTDTQYF. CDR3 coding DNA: TGCGCCACCGTCTTGCGGGGGGGAACAGATACGCAGTATTTT.

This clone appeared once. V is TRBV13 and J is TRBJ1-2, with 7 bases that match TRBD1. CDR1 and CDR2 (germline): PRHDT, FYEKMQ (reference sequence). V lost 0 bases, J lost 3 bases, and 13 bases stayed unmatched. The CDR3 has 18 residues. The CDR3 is CASSLGLGTRQGDYGYTF. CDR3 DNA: TGTGCCAGCAGCTTAGGCCTGGGGACGAGACAGGGCGACTATGGCTACACCTTC.

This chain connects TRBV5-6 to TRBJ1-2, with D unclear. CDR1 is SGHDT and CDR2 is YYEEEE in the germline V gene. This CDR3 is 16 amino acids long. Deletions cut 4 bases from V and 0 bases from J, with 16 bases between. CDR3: CASSGEGLYTNYGYTF. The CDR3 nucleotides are TGTGCCAGCAGCGGGGAGGGATTGTACACTAACTATGGCTACACCTTC.

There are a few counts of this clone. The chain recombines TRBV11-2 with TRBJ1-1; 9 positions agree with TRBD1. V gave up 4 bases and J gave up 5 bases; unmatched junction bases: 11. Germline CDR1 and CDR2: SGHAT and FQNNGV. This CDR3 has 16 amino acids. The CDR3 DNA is TGTGCCAGCAGCTCGCCGGGACAGGGTGAGGAGACTGAAGCTTTCTTT. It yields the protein CASSSPGQGEETEAFF.

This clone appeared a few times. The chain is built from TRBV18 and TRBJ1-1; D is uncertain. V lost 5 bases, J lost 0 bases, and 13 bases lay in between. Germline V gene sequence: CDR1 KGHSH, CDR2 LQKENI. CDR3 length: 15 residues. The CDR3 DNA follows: TGTGCCAGCTCATCAGACGTTGGGCTGAACACTGAAGCTTTCTTT. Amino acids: CASSSDVGLNTEAFF.

The CDR3 reads CASSLDRDTQYF. In DNA, the CDR3 is TGCGCCAGCAGCTTGGATAGAGATACGCAGTATTTT. V and J are TRBV5-1 and TRBJ2-3; D is uncertain. V shed 0 bases and J shed 5 bases, with 4 bases lying between them. The CDR3 is 12 amino acids. Germline values: CDR1 SGHRS, CDR2 YFSETQ.

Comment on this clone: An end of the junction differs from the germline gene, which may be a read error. CDR3 sequence reads: CASSFRGQGGEELFF. CDR3 coding DNA: TGTGCCAGCAGCTTTAGGGGACAGGGTGGTGAAGAACTGTTTTTT. The chain combines TRBV5-5 with TRBJ1-4, with 9 bases identical to TRBD1. In germline, CDR1 is SGHKS, CDR2 YYEKEE (reference sequence). The CDR3 extends over 15 amino acids.

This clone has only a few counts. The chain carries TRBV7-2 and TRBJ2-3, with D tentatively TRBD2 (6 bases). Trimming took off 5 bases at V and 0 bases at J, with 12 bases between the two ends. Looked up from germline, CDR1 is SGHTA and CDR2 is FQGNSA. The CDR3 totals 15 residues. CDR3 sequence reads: CASSITSPSTDTQYF. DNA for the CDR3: TGTGCCAGCAGCATTACTAGCCCTAGCACAGATACGCAGTATTTT.

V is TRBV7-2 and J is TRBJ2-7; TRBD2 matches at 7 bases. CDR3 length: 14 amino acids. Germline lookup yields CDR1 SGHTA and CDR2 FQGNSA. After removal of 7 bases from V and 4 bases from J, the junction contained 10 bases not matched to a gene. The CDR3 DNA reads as TGTGCCAGCACCTACGGTGGGGGAGGGTACGAGCAGTACTTC. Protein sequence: CASTYGGGGYEQYF.

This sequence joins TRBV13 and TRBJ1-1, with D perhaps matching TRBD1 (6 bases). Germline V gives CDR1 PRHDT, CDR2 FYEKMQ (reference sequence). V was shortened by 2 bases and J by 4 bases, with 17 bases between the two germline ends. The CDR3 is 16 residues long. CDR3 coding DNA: TGTGCCAGCAGCTTATCGACAGGATCATCAATCACTGAAGCTTTCTTT. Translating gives CASSLSTGSSITEAFF.

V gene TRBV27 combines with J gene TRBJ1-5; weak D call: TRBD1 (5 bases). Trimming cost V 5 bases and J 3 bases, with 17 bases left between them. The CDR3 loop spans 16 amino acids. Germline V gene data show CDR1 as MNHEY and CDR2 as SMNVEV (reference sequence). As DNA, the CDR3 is TGTGCCAGCAGTCCCCTCCACCGACAGAACAATCAGCCCCAGCATTTT. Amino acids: CASSPLHRQNNQPQHF.

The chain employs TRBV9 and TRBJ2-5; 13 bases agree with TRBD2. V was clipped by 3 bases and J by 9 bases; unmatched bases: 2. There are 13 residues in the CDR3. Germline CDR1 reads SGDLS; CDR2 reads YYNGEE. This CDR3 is CASSATSGRSQYF. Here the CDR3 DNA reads TGTGCCAGCAGCGCGACTAGCGGGAGGTCCCAGTACTTC.

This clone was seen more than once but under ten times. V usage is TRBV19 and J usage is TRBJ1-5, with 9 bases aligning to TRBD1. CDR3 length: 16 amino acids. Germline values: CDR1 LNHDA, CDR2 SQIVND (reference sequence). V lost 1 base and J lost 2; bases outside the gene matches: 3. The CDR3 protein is CASSIAGQGRNQPQHF. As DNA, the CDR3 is TGTGCCAGTAGTATAGCGGGACAGGGACGCAATCAGCCCCAGCATTTT.

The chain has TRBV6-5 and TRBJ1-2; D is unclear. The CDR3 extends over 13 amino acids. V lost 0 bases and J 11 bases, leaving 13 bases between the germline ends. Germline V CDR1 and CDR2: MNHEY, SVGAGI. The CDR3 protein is CASSYSNAEGYTF. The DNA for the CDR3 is TGTGCCAGCAGTTACTCGAATGCGGAGGGATACACCTTC.

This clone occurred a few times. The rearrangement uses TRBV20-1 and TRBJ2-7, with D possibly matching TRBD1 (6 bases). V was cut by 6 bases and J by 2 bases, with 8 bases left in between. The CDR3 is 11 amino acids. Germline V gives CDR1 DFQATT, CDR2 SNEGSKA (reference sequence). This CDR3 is CSAGAAYEQYF. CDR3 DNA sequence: TGCAGTGCGGGGGCCGCCTACGAGCAGTACTTC.

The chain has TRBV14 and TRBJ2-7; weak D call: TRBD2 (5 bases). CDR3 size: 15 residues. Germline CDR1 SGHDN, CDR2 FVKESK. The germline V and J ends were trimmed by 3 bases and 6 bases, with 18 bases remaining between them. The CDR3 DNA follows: TGTGCCAGCAGCCAGCTTTTCCGAAACCTAGCCGAGCAGTACTTC. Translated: CASSQLFRNLAEQYF.

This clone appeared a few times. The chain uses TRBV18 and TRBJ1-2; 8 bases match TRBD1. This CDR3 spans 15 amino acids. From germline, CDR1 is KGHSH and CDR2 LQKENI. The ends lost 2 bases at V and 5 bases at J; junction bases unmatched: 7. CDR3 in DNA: TGTGCCAGCTCACCAGATTATGACAGGGGTTATGGCTACACCTTC. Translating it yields CASSPDYDRGYGYTF.

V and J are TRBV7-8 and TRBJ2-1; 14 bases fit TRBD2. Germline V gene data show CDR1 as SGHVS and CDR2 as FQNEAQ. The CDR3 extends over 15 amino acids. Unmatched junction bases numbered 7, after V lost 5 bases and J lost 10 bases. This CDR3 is CASSTRLAGGREQFF. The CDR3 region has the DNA TGTGCCAGCAGCACGCGACTAGCGGGGGGGCGAGAGCAGTTCTTC. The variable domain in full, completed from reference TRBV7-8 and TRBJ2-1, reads GAGVSQSPRYKVAKRGQDVALRCDPISGHVSLFWYQQALGQGPEFLTYFQNEAQLDKSGLPSDRFFAERPEGSVSTLKIQRTQQEDSAVYLCASSTRLAGGREQFFGPGTRLTVL.

CDR3 nucleotide sequence: TGTGCCAGCAGAGACAGCGGGAGGGGCTACGAGCAGTACTTC. Residues: CASRDSGRGYEQYF. The chain recombines TRBV25-1 with TRBJ2-7; 10 bases agree with TRBD2. CDR3 length equals 14 residues. Germline CDR1 reads MGHDK; CDR2 reads SYGVNS. The trim removed 6 bases at V and 3 bases at J, leaving 5 bases unmatched.

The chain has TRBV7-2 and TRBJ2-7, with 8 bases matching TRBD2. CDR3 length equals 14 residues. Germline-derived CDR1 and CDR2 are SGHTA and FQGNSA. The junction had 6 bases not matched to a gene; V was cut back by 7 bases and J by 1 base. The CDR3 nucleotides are TGTGCCAGCAATCCGGGGGGGGTATCCTACGAGCAGTACTTC. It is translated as CASNPGGVSYEQYF. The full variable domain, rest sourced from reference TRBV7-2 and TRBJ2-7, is GAGVSQSPSNKVTEKGKDVELRCDPISGHTALYWYRQSLGQGLEFLIYFQGNSAPDKSGLPSDRFSAERTGGSVSTLTIQRTQQEDSAVYLCASNPGGVSYEQYFGPGTRLTVT.

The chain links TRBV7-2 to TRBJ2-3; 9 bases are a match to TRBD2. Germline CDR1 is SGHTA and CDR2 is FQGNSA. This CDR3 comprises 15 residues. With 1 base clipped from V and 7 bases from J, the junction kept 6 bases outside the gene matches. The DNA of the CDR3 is TGTGCCAGCAGCTTAGGCCGGACTAGCGTACATACGCAGTATTTT. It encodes CASSLGRTSVHTQYF.

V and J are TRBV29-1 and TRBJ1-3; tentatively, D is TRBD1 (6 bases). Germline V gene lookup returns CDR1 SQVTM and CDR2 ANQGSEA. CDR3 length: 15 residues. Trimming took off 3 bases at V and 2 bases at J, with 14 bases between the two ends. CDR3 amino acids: CSVDGQGIAGNTIYF. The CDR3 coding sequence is TGCAGCGTTGATGGGCAGGGGATCGCTGGAAACACCATATATTTT.

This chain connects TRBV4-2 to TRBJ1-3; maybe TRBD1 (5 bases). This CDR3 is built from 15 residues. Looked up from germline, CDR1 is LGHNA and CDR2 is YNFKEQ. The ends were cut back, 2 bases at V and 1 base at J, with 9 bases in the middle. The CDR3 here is CASSQRQGSGNTIYF. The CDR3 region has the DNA TGTGCCAGCAGCCAACGGCAGGGTTCTGGAAACACCATATATTTT.

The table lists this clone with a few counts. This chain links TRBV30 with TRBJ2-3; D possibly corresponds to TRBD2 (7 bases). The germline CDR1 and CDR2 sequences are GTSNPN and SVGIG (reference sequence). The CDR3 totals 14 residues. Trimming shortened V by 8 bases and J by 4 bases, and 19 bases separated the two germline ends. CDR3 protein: CAAEYGRGADTQYF. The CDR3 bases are TGTGCCGCCGAGTATGGGAGGGGGGCAGATACGCAGTATTTT.

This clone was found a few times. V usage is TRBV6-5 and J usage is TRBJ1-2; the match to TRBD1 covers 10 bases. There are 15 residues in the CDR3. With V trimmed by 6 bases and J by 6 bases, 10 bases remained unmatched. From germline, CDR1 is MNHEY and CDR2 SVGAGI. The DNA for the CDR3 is TGTGCCAGCAGCCCCCTCGGACAGGGGGGAAATGGCTACACCTTC. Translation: CASSPLGQGGNGYTF.

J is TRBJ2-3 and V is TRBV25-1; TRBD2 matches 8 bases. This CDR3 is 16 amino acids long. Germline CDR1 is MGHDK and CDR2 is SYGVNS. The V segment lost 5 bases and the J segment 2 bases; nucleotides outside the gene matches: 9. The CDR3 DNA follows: TGTGCCAGCAGTCCCGAAACTAGCGGACCCACAGATACGCAGTATTTT. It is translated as CASSPETSGPTDTQYF.

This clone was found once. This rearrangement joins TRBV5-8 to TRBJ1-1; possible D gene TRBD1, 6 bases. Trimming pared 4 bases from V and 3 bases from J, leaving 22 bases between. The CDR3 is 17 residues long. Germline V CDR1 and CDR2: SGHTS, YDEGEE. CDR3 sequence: CASSPSRYRDPHTEAFF. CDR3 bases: TGTGCCAGCAGCCCAAGCCGGTACAGGGACCCCCACACTGAAGCTTTCTTT. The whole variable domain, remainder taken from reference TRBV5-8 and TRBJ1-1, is EAGVTQSPTHLIKTRGQQATLRCSPISGHTSVYWYQQALGLGLQFLLWYDEGEERNRGNFPPRFSGRQFPNYSSELNVNALELEDSALYLCASSPSRYRDPHTEAFFGQGTRLTVV.

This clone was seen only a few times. The chain's CDR3 is CASSPDTSGPYEQYF. As DNA, the CDR3 is TGTGCCAGCAGCCCCGACACTAGCGGCCCTTACGAGCAGTACTTC. This chain uses TRBV4-2 with TRBJ2-7; TRBD2 matches 8 bases. The V gene end was trimmed by 4 bases and the J gene end by 4 bases; junction bases not matched to a gene: 9. Germline assignment: CDR1 LGHNA and CDR2 YNFKEQ. This CDR3 region has 15 residues.

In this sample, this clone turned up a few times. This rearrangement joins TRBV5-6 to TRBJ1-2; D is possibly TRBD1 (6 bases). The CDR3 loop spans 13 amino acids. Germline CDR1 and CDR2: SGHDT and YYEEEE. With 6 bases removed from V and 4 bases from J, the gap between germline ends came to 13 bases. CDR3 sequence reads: CASTLQGVYGYTF. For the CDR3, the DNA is TGTGCCAGCACCCTACAGGGAGTCTATGGCTACACCTTC.